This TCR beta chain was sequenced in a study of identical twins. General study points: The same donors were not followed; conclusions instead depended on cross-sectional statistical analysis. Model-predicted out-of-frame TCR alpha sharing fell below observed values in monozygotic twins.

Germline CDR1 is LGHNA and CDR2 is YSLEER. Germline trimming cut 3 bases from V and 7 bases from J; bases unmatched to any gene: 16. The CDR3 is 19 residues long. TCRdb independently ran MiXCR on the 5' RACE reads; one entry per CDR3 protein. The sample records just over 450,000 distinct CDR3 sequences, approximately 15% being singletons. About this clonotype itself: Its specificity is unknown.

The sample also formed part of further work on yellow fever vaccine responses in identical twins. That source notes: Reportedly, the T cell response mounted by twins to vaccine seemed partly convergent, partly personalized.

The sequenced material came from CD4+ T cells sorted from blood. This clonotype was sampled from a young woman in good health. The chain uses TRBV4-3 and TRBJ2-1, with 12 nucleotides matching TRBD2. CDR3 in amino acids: CASSQKTSGRGRVRNEQFF. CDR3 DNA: TGCGCCAGCAGCCAGAAGACTAGCGGGAGAGGTAGGGTTCGGAATGAGCAGTTCTTC.